The clone carrying this TCR beta chain occurred once. The target antigen is unknown. Treatment here: over 15 received Ad26.COV2.S at low or high dose, single or two shots; 5 received placebo; per-sample allocation not given. Samples came from day 63 after the first vaccine or placebo injection. Sequencing used immunoSEQ multiplex PCR; TCRdb keeps in-frame clones, though not all of them. The sample contains roughly 680,000 clones, around 89% of which appear only once. This entry is derived from a study of Ad26.COV2.S vaccination and SARS-CoV-2 variants. Study observations and caveats: Compared with placebo recipients, vaccine recipients had higher spike-specific TCR breadth. The breadth of spike-specific CD8+ and CD4+ T cell responses after vaccination was reportedly substantial.

The sequence derives from a person aged 18-60 years who received the Ad26.COV2.S COVID-19 vaccine or a placebo. This specimen consisted of peripheral blood, obtained in a trial of Ad26.COV2.S vaccine versus placebo.

In DNA, the CDR3 is TGTGCCAGTAGTCCCCTGACAACGTCCTACGAGCAGTACTTC. Translating gives CASSPLTTSYEQYF. This chain joins TRBV19 and TRBJ2-7; no clear D. Germline loops: CDR1 LNHDA, CDR2 SQIVND (reference sequence). With 5 bases removed from V and 1 base from J, the gap between germline ends came to 12 bases. CDR3 length: 14 residues.